This TCR beta chain was sequenced during a study of blood T cell repertoires in COVID-19. Study overall: Samples taken during acute and convalescent COVID-19 were collected in the United States, Italy and Spain.

Libraries were prepared by immunoSEQ multiplex PCR; TCRdb keeps only in-frame clonotypes and omits some of them. This sample yields about 100,000 clones, of which approximately 86% are seen a single time; 13% belongs to the top ten. Germline loops: CDR1 SGHDT, CDR2 YYEEEE. The V end lost 2 bases, the J end lost 5 bases, and 13 bases lay between the germline ends. The CDR3 is made up of 14 amino acids. The J gene is TRBJ1-1, the V gene TRBV5-6; D is undetermined. The sequence came from a woman in her sixties in a cohort sampled during active or convalescent COVID-19. The specimen sequenced was peripheral blood. CDR3 in amino acids: CASSFPPTGTEAFF. CDR3 in DNA: TGTGCCAGCAGCTTCCCGCCTACGGGGACTGAAGCTTTCTTT.